This T cell receptor beta chain was profiled in a study of CD8 T cells in ankylosing spondylitis. General study results and limits: Some motif variants were previously reported in reactive arthritis synovial fluid and blood. Relatively rare in peripheral blood, disease-linked clones were also CD8+. Characteristic of ankylosing spondylitis blood, it appeared, was a TCR beta motif comprising eight highly homologous variants. The authors reported significant enrichment of disease-linked clones in matched ankylosing spondylitis synovial fluid.

In regard to this clonotype: Its cognate antigen is unknown. The germline gene is not matched at one end of the junction; a read error may be the cause.

In making TCR beta libraries, quantitative 5'-RACE with molecular barcodes was used. Using its own MiXCR run on the 5' RACE reads, TCRdb lists one record per CDR3 protein. The table includes about 750,000 distinct CDR3 sequences, around 19% detected once. Germline V CDR1 and CDR2: MGHRA, YSYEKL. The CDR3 runs to 13 residues. Sequencing was performed on blood, either unsorted or a sorted T cell fraction (not recorded which). This clonotype was sampled from a male donor with ankylosing spondylitis. The J gene is TRBJ1-1, the V gene TRBV4-1, with D perhaps TRBD1 (5 bases). CDR3 nucleotides: TGCGCCAGCAGCCAAGATGAGGACACCGAAGCTTTCTTT. Protein sequence: CASSQDEDTEAFF.